The clone carrying this T cell receptor (beta chain) was seen more than once but under ten times. Measured with immunoSEQ multiplex PCR; TCRdb has only the in-frame clones, and not every one. The data show 150,000 or so clones, approximately 85% seen once. Trimming left V 10 bases short and J 4 bases short, with 19 bases between. This CDR3 region has 14 residues. Germline lookup yields CDR1 SEHNR and CDR2 FQNEAQ (reference sequence). The source of the sample is a study of cytotoxic CD8 clonotypes in ibrutinib-treated CLL. Study information: Roughly 25 partial and 2 complete responses; at median 68 months, roughly 15 remitted, about twelve progressed. It was after a median 12 months of treatment, range 6 to 36, that response samples were taken. Sample averages reached about 260,000 productive templates and 94,082 productive rearrangements.

The chain uses TRBV7-9 and TRBJ1-1; D uncertain. The sequenced sample was PBMCs, obtained after 24 months of ibrutinib treatment. The TCR sequence derives from a human donor with chronic lymphocytic leukemia. In DNA form, the CDR3 reads TGTGCCAACGAGCTTAGCTTGGGTGGCACTGAAGCTTTCTTT. This codes for CANELSLGGTEAFF.